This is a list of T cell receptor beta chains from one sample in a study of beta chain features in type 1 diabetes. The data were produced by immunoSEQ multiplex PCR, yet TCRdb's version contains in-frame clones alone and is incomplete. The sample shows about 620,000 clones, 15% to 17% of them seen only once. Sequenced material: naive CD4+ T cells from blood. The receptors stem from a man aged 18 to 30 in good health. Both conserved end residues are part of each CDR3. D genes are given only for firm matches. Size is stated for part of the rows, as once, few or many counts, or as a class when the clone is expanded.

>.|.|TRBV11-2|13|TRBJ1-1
TGTGCCAGCAGCTTAGCGGTTAAGACTGAAGCTTTCTTT
CASSLAVKTEAFF
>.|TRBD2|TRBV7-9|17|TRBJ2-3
TGTGCCAGCAGCTCGGGACTAGCGGGGGCTAGCACAGATACGCAGTATTTT
CASSSGLAGASTDTQYF
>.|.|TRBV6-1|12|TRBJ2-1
TGTGCCGGCACAGTGGGGAACAATGAGCAGTTCTTC
CAGTVGNNEQFF
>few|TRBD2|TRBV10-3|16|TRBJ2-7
TGTGCCATCAGTGGCTCCGGGACTAGAGGGTCCTACGAGCAGTACTTC
CAISGSGTRGSYEQYF
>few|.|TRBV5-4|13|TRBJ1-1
TGTGCCAGCAGCTTGGATGGGGGTCGGGGAGCTTTCTTT
CASSLDGGRGAFF
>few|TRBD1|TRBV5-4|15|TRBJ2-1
TGTGCCAGCAGCCCAGGGACAGGGGGCTGGGATGAGCAGTTCTTC
CASSPGTGGWDEQFF
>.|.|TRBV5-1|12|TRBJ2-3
TGCGCCAGCAGCTACCAGGGAGATACGCAGTATTTT
CASSYQGDTQYF
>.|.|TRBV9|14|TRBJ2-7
TGTGCCAGCAGCGTGCAGGACACCACCTACGAGCAGTACTTC
CASSVQDTTYEQYF
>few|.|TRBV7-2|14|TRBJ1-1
TGTGCCAGCAGCCTACAGGCGGGAAACACTGAAGCTTTCTTT
CASSLQAGNTEAFF
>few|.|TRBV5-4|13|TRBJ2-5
TGTGCGCTTCACGGACAGTACCAAGAGACCCAGTACTTC
CALHGQYQETQYF
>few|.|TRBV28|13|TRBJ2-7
TGTGCCAGCAGTACCCCCGCTCAGGACGAGCAGTACTTC
CASSTPAQDEQYF
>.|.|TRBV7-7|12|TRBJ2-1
TGTGCTAGCAGTAGGGACGGCGATGAGCAGTTCTTC
CASSRDGDEQFF
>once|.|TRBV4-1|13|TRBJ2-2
TGCGCCAGCAGCCGTGGGGCGCCCGGGGAGCTGTTTTTT
CASSRGAPGELFF
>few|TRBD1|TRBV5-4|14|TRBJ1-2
TGTGCCAGCAGCGCGGGACAGGGTACGGGCGGCTACACCTTC
CASSAGQGTGGYTF
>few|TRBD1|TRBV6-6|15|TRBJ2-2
TGTGCCAGCAGACGGACAGGCTTGAACACCGGGGAGCTGTTTTTT
CASRRTGLNTGELFF
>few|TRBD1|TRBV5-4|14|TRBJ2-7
TGTGCCAGCAGTTCCCCGGGACAGGTCTACGAGCAGTACTTC
CASSSPGQVYEQYF
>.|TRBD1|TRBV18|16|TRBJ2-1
TGTGCCAGCTCACCCATCGACAGGGGGCGAATCTATGAGCAGTTCTTC
CASSPIDRGRIYEQFF
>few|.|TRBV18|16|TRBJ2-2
TGTGCCAGCTCACCCCTAAGGCCCGCGAACACCGGGGAGCTGTTTTTT
CASSPLRPANTGELFF
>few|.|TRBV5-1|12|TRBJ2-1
TGCGCCAGCAGCTCAAGGGGGGATGAGCAGTTCTTC
CASSSRGDEQFF
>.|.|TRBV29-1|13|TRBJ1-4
TGCAGCGTGGCAGGGTCAACTAATGAAAAACTGTTTTTT
CSVAGSTNEKLFF
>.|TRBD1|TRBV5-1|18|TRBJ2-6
TGCGCCAGCAGGTTAAGGGGACAGGCTTCACCTGGGGCCAACGTCCTGACTTTC
CASRLRGQASPGANVLTF
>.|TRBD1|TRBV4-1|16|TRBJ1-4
TGCGCCAGCAGCCAGATCAGGGGGCGAGGGATCGAAAAACTGTTTTTT
CASSQIRGRGIEKLFF
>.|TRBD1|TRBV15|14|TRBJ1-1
TGTGCCACTAAGGACCAGGGGGTAAACACTGAAGCTTTCTTT
CATKDQGVNTEAFF
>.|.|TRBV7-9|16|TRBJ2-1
TGTGCCAGCAGCTTAGCGGGGCGGGCCGGGTACAATGAGCAGTTCTTC
CASSLAGRAGYNEQFF
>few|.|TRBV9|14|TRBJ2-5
TGTGCCAGCAGCGTAGGTGGACCGCAAGAGACCCAGTACTTC
CASSVGGPQETQYF
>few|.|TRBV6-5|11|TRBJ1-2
TGTGCCAGCAGTTCTGAGTCGGGCTACACCTTC
CASSSESGYTF
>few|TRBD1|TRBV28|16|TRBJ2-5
TGTGCCAGCAGTTTGAATCGAGGGGGCTCGGGAGAGACCCAGTACTTC
CASSLNRGGSGETQYF
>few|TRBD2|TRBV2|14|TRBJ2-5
TGTGCCAGCAAGAAAAGGACTAGCGGAGAGACCCAGTACTTC
CASKKRTSGETQYF
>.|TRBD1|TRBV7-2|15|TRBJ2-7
TGTGCCAGCAGCTCCATGTTGCACAGGGGGGCCGAGCAGTACTTC
CASSSMLHRGAEQYF